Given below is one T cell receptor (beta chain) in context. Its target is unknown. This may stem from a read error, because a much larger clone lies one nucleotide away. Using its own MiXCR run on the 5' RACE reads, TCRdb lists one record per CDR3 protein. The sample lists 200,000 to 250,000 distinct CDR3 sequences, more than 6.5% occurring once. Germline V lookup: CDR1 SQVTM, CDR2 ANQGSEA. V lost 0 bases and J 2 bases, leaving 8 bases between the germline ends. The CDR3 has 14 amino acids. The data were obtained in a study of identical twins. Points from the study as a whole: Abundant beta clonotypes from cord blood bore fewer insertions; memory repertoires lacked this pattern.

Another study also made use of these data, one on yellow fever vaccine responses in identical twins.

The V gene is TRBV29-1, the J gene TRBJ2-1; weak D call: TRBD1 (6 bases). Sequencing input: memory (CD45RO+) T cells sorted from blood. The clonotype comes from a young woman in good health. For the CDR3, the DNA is TGCAGCGTTGAAGAGGACAGCCCCTACAATGAGCAGTTCTTC. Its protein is CSVEEDSPYNEQFF.